This T cell receptor (beta chain) was sequenced for a study of tumor and adjacent non-tumor tissue in lung cancer. Study context: The cohort had 12 adenocarcinoma, a couple of squamous cell and 1 small cell patients. Study-wide results and limits: Tumor tissue had significantly higher TCR diversity than normal lung.

A modified ARM-PCR protocol with three rounds of nested PCR amplified TCRbeta. TCRdb re-called the multiplex PCR reads through MiXCR, storing one row per CDR3 protein. The top ten clones hold around 27% of a sample with 200,000 or so distinct CDR3 sequences, roughly 70% of them seen once. This sample's RNA came from whole unsorted tissue. Between August and November 2014, newly diagnosed, chemotherapy-naive lung cancer patients underwent thoracic surgery in China. As regards this clonotype: Its target is not known. One end of the junction varies from germline; a read error may be responsible.

The CDR3 loop spans 15 amino acids. Germline values: CDR1 SGHAT, CDR2 FQNNGV. The TCR sequence derives from a man aged 55-75 years with non-small cell lung cancer. The V and J genes are TRBV11-2 and TRBJ2-1; 8 bases line up with TRBD2. The sample taken for sequencing was lung tumor tissue. Here the CDR3 DNA reads TGTTCCAGCAGCTTAGGGGCGGGGGGCGGTAATGAGCAATTCTTC. This codes for CSSSLGAGGGNEQFF. Supplemented by reference TRBV11-2 and TRBJ2-1, the full variable domain reads EAGVAQSPRYKIIEKRQSVAFWCNPISGHATLYWYQQILGQGPKLLIQFQNNGVVDDSQLPKDRFSAERLKGVDSTLKIQPAKLEDSAVYLCSSSLGAGGGNEQFFGPGTRLTVL.